Following are 10 T cell receptor beta chains from one sample sequenced in a study of post-analysis software for immune sequencing data. General study findings and limits: About five TRBV segments (TRBV5-6, TRBV5-1 and TRBV20-1 among them) occurred more frequently in patients than in controls.

Libraries were made from TCR beta cDNA, and they carried unique molecular identifiers. Using its own MiXCR run on the PCR reads, TCRdb lists one record per CDR3 protein. Among hundreds of thousands of distinct CDR3 sequences, around 47% were seen once, and the ten largest hold 1.5% to 2%. No antigens are known for them. Sequencing was done on a sample of blood. All receptors come from a girl aged 10-17 years with multiple sclerosis.

This clonotype was found a few times. The chain uses TRBV7-6 and TRBJ2-7, with 7 nucleotides matching TRBD2. The germline V gene has CDR1 SGHVS and CDR2 FNYEAQ. V gave up 3 bases and J gave up 4 bases; unmatched junction bases: 9. The CDR3 extends over 15 amino acids. The CDR3 region has the DNA TGTGCCAGCAGCTTCTCGACTAACGGGGGGTACGAGCAGTACTTC. Translated, it gives CASSFSTNGGYEQYF.

This chain connects TRBV12-3 or TRBV12-4 to TRBJ2-3; D unresolved. Trimming shortened V by 0 bases and J by 3 bases, and 7 bases separated the two germline ends. The CDR3 loop spans 14 amino acids. The CDR3: CASSLAPRTDTQYF. CDR3 sequence (DNA): TGTGCCAGCAGTTTAGCGCCGCGAACAGATACGCAGTATTTT.

The chain combines TRBV3-1 with TRBJ2-1, with D possibly matching TRBD2 (7 bases). V was cut by 0 bases and J by 4 bases, with 16 bases left in between. CDR1 and CDR2 from the germline V gene are LGHDT and YNNKEL (reference sequence). This CDR3 is 17 amino acids long. The CDR3 sequence is CASSQERLAGEYNEQFF. The CDR3 nucleotides read TGTGCCAGCAGCCAAGAACGACTAGCAGGGGAGTACAATGAGCAGTTCTTC.

The DNA of the CDR3 is TGTGCCACGGGGCAGGAGACCCAGTACTTC. This sequence encodes CATGQETQYF. This chain connects TRBV7-8 to TRBJ2-5; tentatively, D is TRBD1 or TRBD2 (5 bases each). Per germline, CDR1 SGHVS and CDR2 FQNEAQ. With 10 bases removed from V and 5 bases from J, the gap between germline ends came to 8 bases. The CDR3 sequence is 10 residues long. The full variable domain, with the rest looked up from reference TRBV7-8 and TRBJ2-5, is GAGVSQSPRYKVAKRGQDVALRCDPISGHVSLFWYQQALGQGPEFLTYFQNEAQLDKSGLPSDRFFAERPEGSVSTLKIQRTQQEDSAVYLCATGQETQYFGPGTRLLVL.

The chain couples TRBV20-1 to TRBJ1-2; the match to TRBD1 covers 8 bases. V trimming: 6 bases; J trimming: 0 bases; junction bases outside the gene matches: 9. CDR3 length equals 15 residues. CDR1 and CDR2 from the germline V gene are DFQATT and SNEGSKA (reference sequence). The CDR3: CSALGQDKANYGYTF. The CDR3 nucleotides are TGCAGTGCCCTGGGACAGGACAAAGCTAACTATGGCTACACCTTC.

The rearrangement joins TRBV29-1 to TRBJ2-7, with TRBD1 matching 8 bases. The J segment lost 1 base and the V segment lost 5 bases, leaving 7 bases of the junction unmatched. Germline assignment: CDR1 SQVTM and CDR2 ANQGSEA. The CDR3 runs 14 residues. The CDR3 DNA is TGCAGCGTTTACCCACGACAGGGGTCCTACGAGCAGTACTTC. Translation gives CSVYPRQGSYEQYF.

Comment on this clonotype: It may be a read error: a sequence one base away is much more abundant. The CDR3 loop reads CTSSESDTSFSYEQYF. In nucleotides, the CDR3 is TGCACCAGCAGTGAGTCGGACACTTCCTTTTCCTACGAGCAGTACTTC. The chain combines TRBV10-2 with TRBJ2-7; a possible D gene is TRBD1 (5 bases). Germline V lookup: CDR1 WSHSY, CDR2 SAAADI. The CDR3 spans 16 residues.

This clonotype was recorded a few times. The chain is built from TRBV20-1 and TRBJ2-7, with TRBD2 matching 11 bases. The CDR3 runs 14 residues. Per the germline V gene, CDR1 is DFQATT and CDR2 is SNEGSKA (reference sequence). After removal of 6 bases from V and 6 bases from J, the junction contained 10 bases not matched to a gene. CDR3 in amino acids: CSAKPPGLAAEQYF. The CDR3 region has the DNA TGCAGTGCGAAGCCTCCGGGACTAGCGGCCGAGCAGTACTTC.

The V call is TRBV27, the J call TRBJ2-1; D is unclear. Deletions cut 2 bases from V and 0 bases from J, with 11 bases between. The CDR3 contains 16 residues. CDR1 and CDR2 (germline): MNHEY, SMNVEV (reference sequence). CDR3 coding DNA: TGTGCCAGCAGTTTAATCGGATTCGGCTCCTACAATGAGCAGTTCTTC. Translation gives CASSLIGFGSYNEQFF.

This sequence joins TRBV5-1 and TRBJ1-3, with D uncertain. This CDR3 contains 13 residues. With 0 bases removed from V and 8 bases from J, the gap between germline ends came to 9 bases. Germline CDR1 is SGHRS and CDR2 is YFSETQ. This CDR3 is CASSLGGVDTIYF. CDR3 DNA sequence: TGCGCCAGCAGCTTGGGGGGTGTGGACACCATATATTTT.